Presented here are 17 T cell receptor beta chains from one specimen sequenced in a study of T-cell reconstitution after alpha-beta-depleted transplantation in children. Unique molecular identifiers featured in how the TCRbeta library was prepared. Using its own MiXCR run on the PCR reads, TCRdb lists one record per CDR3 protein. There are tens of thousands of distinct CDR3 sequences in the sample; about 9% occur only once, and 27% lies in the top ten. Sequenced here: PBMCs, mostly from graft donor cells, sampled 60 days after TCRalphabeta/CD19-depleted stem cell transplant. The receptor set was obtained from a male patient between 2 and 10 years old who had a stem cell transplant for chronic granulomatous disease, so the T cells may come from the graft donor.

Ten or more counts support this clonotype. The chain links TRBV28 to TRBJ1-1, with 7 bases that match TRBD1. The junction had 11 bases not matched to a gene; V was cut back by 7 bases and J by 0 bases. The CDR3 extends over 16 amino acids. Germline loops: CDR1 MDHEN, CDR2 SYDVKM. In nucleotides, the CDR3 is TGTGCCAGCACCATAAGGTGGGGACAGCTGAACACTGAAGCTTTCTTT. Translated, it gives CASTIRWGQLNTEAFF.

The chain has TRBV21-1 and TRBJ2-1; TRBD2, the D gene given by the table, was not confirmed from the DNA. TRBV21-1 is a pseudogene. CDR3 length: 15 residues. This CDR3 reads CASSKSPSRVCEQFF. CDR3 in DNA: TGTGCCAGCAGCAAAAGTCCCTCTCGGGTCTGTGAGCAGTTCTTC.

This clonotype was recorded at least ten times. The chain couples TRBV3-1 to TRBJ2-7, with D possibly being TRBD1 (6 bases). The V end lost 1 base, the J end lost 9 bases, and 16 bases lay between the germline ends. The CDR3 contains 14 residues. Germline CDR1 is LGHDT and CDR2 is YNNKEL (reference sequence). The CDR3 is CASSQAGALVVQYF. The CDR3 bases are TGTGCCAGCAGCCAAGCAGGGGCCCTCGTGGTGCAGTACTTC.

The chain carries TRBV3-1 and TRBJ1-1, with D tentatively TRBD1 (6 bases). Germline-derived CDR1 and CDR2 are LGHDT and YNNKEL (reference sequence). V lost 4 bases and J lost 1, with 16 bases in between. The CDR3 has 16 residues. The CDR3 DNA sequence: TGTGCCAGCAGCCGCTACCGACAGGACCCGAACACTGAAGCTTTCTTT. As protein: CASSRYRQDPNTEAFF.

There are many counts of this clonotype. This chain joins TRBV12-3 or TRBV12-4 and TRBJ2-7; weak D call: TRBD1 (6 bases). The CDR3 runs 13 residues. V was trimmed by 5 bases and J by 1 base, leaving 9 bases between them. Here the CDR3 reads CASSRDTSYEQYF. CDR3 DNA: TGTGCCAGCAGTAGGGACACATCCTACGAGCAGTACTTC.

In its sample, this clonotype was seen many times. The chain uses TRBV9 and TRBJ2-3, with TRBD2 matching 9 bases. The CDR3 length is 17 residues. Trimming removed 3 bases from V and 4 bases from J; junction bases left unmatched: 12. Germline lookup yields CDR1 SGDLS and CDR2 YYNGEE. The CDR3 sequence: CASSANFGREGPDTQYF. The DNA for the CDR3 is TGTGCCAGCAGCGCTAACTTCGGGCGGGAGGGCCCAGATACGCAGTATTTT.

There are many counts of this clonotype. CDR3 nucleotides: TGTGCCAGCAGCGTAGGGACTAGCTTGTACGAGCAGTACTTC. The encoded protein is CASSVGTSLYEQYF. The chain combines TRBV9 with TRBJ2-7; 8 bases agree with TRBD2. The germline V gene encodes CDR1 SGDLS and CDR2 YYNGEE. V lost 0 bases to trimming and J lost 4 bases; unmatched junction nucleotides: 3. The CDR3 covers 14 residues.

This clonotype was counted at least ten times. This sequence joins TRBV7-2 and TRBJ2-3, with D perhaps matching TRBD2 (5 bases). Germline values: CDR1 SGHTA, CDR2 FQGNSA. This CDR3 spans 16 amino acids. Trimming pared 1 base from V and 2 bases from J, leaving 13 bases between. The CDR3: CASSLVRAVSTDTQYF. The CDR3 region has the DNA TGTGCCAGCAGCTTAGTGAGAGCGGTTTCCACAGATACGCAGTATTTT.

The chain carries TRBV7-9 and TRBJ2-7; D unclear. CDR3 size: 14 residues. The V gene lost 1 base and the J gene lost 6 bases, with 13 bases spanning the gap. Germline CDR1 reads SEHNR; CDR2 reads FQNEAQ (reference sequence). The CDR3 loop is CASSLVGWMAEQYF. CDR3 sequence (DNA): TGTGCCAGCAGCTTAGTGGGGTGGATGGCCGAGCAGTACTTC.

This clonotype was recorded many times. This chain uses TRBV5-1 with TRBJ2-5; a possible D gene is TRBD1 (6 bases). Per the germline V gene, CDR1 is SGHRS and CDR2 is YFSETQ. Trimming cost V 2 bases and J 5 bases, with 10 bases left between them. The CDR3 totals 13 residues. CDR3 sequence reads: CASSFRQGETQYF. CDR3 nucleotide sequence: TGCGCCAGCAGCTTTCGGCAGGGGGAGACCCAGTACTTC. The whole variable domain, remainder taken from reference TRBV5-1 and TRBJ2-5, is KAGVTQTPRYLIKTRGQQVTLSCSPISGHRSVSWYQQTPGQGLQFLFEYFSETQRNKGNFPGRFSGRQFSNSRSEMNVSTLELGDSALYLCASSFRQGETQYFGPGTRLLVL.

This clonotype came up many times. The chain carries TRBV11-2 and TRBJ1-1; no clear D gene. The CDR3 runs 10 residues. Trimming removed 5 bases from V and 2 bases from J, with 0 bases in between. From germline, CDR1 is SGHAT and CDR2 FQNNGV. The CDR3 spells CASSNTEAFF. CDR3 in DNA: TGTGCCAGCAGCAACACTGAAGCTTTCTTT.

This clonotype was counted many times. The V call is TRBV7-9, the J call TRBJ2-7, with D possibly being TRBD1 or TRBD2 (6 bases each). With 3 bases removed from V and 6 bases from J, the gap between germline ends came to 12 bases. The CDR3 consists of 13 residues. Looked up from germline, CDR1 is SEHNR and CDR2 is FQNEAQ (reference sequence). The CDR3 loop reads CASSLRGGGEQYF. CDR3 coding DNA: TGTGCCAGCAGCTTGCGTGGAGGGGGCGAGCAGTACTTC. Full variable domain (missing parts from reference TRBV7-9 and TRBJ2-7): DTGVSQNPRHKITKRGQNVTFRCDPISEHNRLYWYRQTLGQGPEFLTYFQNEAQLEKSRLLSDRFSAERPKGSFSTLEIQRTEQGDSAMYLCASSLRGGGEQYFGPGTRLTVT.

This clonotype was recorded many times. The V and J genes are TRBV5-5 and TRBJ2-1; possible D gene TRBD1, 6 bases. This CDR3 region has 16 residues. Germline values: CDR1 SGHKS, CDR2 YYEKEE (reference sequence). Trimming cost V 4 bases and J 9 bases, with 23 bases left between them. The CDR3 reads CASSTRTGTVRGEQFF. CDR3 DNA sequence: TGTGCCAGCAGCACTCGAACAGGGACGGTACGGGGTGAGCAGTTCTTC.

This clonotype was observed many times. V usage is TRBV27 and J usage is TRBJ2-7; D gene uncertain. CDR3 length: 14 amino acids. Trimming took off 7 bases at V and 3 bases at J, with 16 bases between the two ends. Germline V gene lookup returns CDR1 MNHEY and CDR2 SMNVEV (reference sequence). This chain's CDR3 is CASINLRSSYEQYF. The CDR3 DNA reads as TGTGCCAGCATCAACCTGAGGTCTAGCTACGAGCAGTACTTC.

This clonotype was seen ten or more times. The CDR3 here is CASSLILTETQYF. The CDR3, as DNA: TGTGCCAGCAGCTTAATTTTAACGGAGACCCAGTACTTC. The chain employs TRBV11-2 and TRBJ2-5; D unclear. Germline loops: CDR1 SGHAT, CDR2 FQNNGV. With 2 bases removed from V and 5 bases from J, the gap between germline ends came to 9 bases. The CDR3 has 13 amino acids.

This clonotype was observed a handful of times. The chain couples TRBV20-1 to TRBJ2-1, with TRBD2 as a possible D gene (5 bases). CDR1 DFQATT and CDR2 SNEGSKA come from the germline V gene (reference sequence). V was cut by 3 bases and J by 0 bases, with 21 bases left in between. The CDR3 is 18 amino acids. CDR3 sequence reads: CSASLWSAVLGSYNEQFF. The CDR3 DNA reads as TGCAGTGCTAGCCTATGGTCAGCGGTTTTGGGCTCCTACAATGAGCAGTTCTTC.

This clonotype was detected ten times or more. The rearrangement uses TRBV10-3 and TRBJ2-5; 11 nucleotides align to TRBD2. The CDR3 runs 15 residues. Germline values: CDR1 ENHRY, CDR2 SYGVKD. J was trimmed by 4 bases and V by 6 bases; bases with no gene match: 7. The chain's CDR3 is CAISSVAGGLETQYF. CDR3 DNA: TGTGCCATCAGCTCCGTAGCGGGAGGGCTAGAGACCCAGTACTTC.